The entry that follows covers one T cell receptor (beta chain) sequence. The antigen is not known. One end of the junction fails to match germline, which may point to a read error. This record comes from a study of CD8+CD57+ T cells in acquired aplastic anemia. Study background: Mean yield of DNA from sorted CD4+ and CD8+ cells was around 3 ug.

Using genomic DNA as the template, TCR beta VDJ and CDR3 profiling was carried out. TCRdb reanalysed the reads using MiXCR and keeps one entry per CDR3 protein. The data show 400,000 to 450,000 distinct CDR3 sequences, 65% to 80% seen once. This CDR3 has 13 amino acids. CDR1 is ENHRY and CDR2 is SYGVKD in the germline V gene. Study observations and caveats: Shared by patients and controls, almost 30 CD8+ CDR3s were abundant in patients.

The receptor was isolated from a human donor in good health, serving as a control. The sample taken for sequencing was sorted CD4+, CD8+, or CD8+CD57+ T cells (not recorded which) from PBMCs. The chain recombines TRBV10-3 with TRBJ2-1; 8 bases agree with TRBD2. This chain's CDR3 is CASSRRGAGEQFF. CDR3 nucleotide sequence: TGTGCCAGCAGTAGGCGGGGGGCGGGTGAGCAGTTCTTC.